This TCR beta chain was profiled in a study of identical twins. Germline loops: CDR1 DFQATT, CDR2 SNEGSKA (reference sequence). The CDR3 length is 14 residues. Deletions cut 2 bases from V and 14 bases from J, with 19 bases between. This clonotype was observed a few times. Each CDR3 protein is one row after TCRdb ran MiXCR on the 5' RACE reads. The sample consists of roughly 690,000 distinct CDR3 sequences, around 20% of them appearing once. The data also belong to a second study, concerning T cells expressing NK-cell markers.

The chain couples TRBV20-1 to TRBJ1-6; D call uncertain. Sequencing input: PBMCs. The clonotype was recovered from a woman between 18 and 29 years old in good health. The CDR3 DNA reads TGCAGTGCTAGATCTCGTGGACGGTCAAATTCCCTCCACTTT. This gives the protein CSARSRGRSNSLHF.